The clone carrying this T cell receptor (beta chain) was seen more than once but under ten times. The V end was cut by 5 bases, the J end by 7 bases, with 10 bases between. The CDR3 spans 13 residues. The germline V gene has CDR1 SGDLS and CDR2 YYNGEE. A split of CD4+ cells into CD45RA+ naive and CD45RA-negative memory subsets was performed. This entry comes from a study of shared clonotypes between healthy human individuals. Approximately 30,000 T cell genomes (roughly 0.2 ug DNA) went into each sorted-subset replicate. Sequenced by immunoSEQ multiplex PCR; TCRdb stores in-frame clones only, minus some. The sample shows about 1 million clones, around 75% of them seen only once.

The chain carries TRBV9 and TRBJ1-6; D perhaps matches TRBD1 (6 bases). The TCR originated in a man aged 18 to 30 in good health. Sequencing was carried out using memory CD4+ T cells sorted from blood. The subset here: CD45RA-negative fraction. Here the CDR3 reads CASSRQANSPLHF. CDR3 coding DNA: TGTGCCAGCAGTAGACAGGCGAATTCACCCCTCCACTTT.